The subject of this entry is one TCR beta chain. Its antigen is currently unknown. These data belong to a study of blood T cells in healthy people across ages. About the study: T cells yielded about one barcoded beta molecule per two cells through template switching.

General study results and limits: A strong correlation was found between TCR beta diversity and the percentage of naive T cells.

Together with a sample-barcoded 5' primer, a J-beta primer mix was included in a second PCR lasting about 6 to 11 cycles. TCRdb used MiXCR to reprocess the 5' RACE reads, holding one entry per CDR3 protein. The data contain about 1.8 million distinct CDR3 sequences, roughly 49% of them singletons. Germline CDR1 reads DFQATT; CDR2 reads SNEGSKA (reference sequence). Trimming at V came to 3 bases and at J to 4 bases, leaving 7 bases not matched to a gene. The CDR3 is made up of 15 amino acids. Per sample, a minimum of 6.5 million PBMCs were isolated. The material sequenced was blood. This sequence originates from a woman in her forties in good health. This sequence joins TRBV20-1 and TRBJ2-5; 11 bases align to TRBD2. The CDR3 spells CSASQVAGGGETQYF. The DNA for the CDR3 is TGCAGTGCTAGTCAGGTAGCGGGGGGGGGAGAGACCCAGTACTTC.